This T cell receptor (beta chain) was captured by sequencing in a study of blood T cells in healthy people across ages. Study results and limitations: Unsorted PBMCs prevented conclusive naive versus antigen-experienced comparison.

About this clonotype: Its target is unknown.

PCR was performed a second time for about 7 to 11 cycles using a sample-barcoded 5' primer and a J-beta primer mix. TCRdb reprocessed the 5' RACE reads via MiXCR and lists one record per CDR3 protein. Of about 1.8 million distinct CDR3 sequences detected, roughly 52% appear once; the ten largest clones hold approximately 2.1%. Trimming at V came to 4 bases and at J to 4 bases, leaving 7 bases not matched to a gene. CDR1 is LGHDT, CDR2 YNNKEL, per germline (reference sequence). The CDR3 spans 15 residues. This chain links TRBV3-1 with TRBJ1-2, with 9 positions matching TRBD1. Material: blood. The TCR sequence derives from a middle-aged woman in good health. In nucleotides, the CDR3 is TGTGCCAGCAGCCCCCGGGGACAGGGTGGCTATGGCTACACCTTC. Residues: CASSPRGQGGYGYTF.